This T cell receptor (beta chain) was found in a study of blood T cell repertoires in COVID-19. Looking at the study overall: COVID-19 samples from acute and convalescent phases originated in the United States, Italy and Spain. The analysed material was cDNA or gDNA that came from T cells, B-cell-depleted T cells, or PBMCs.

CDR3 length: 14 amino acids. Germline CDR1 and CDR2: MNHEY and SVGAGI. V was pared by 6 bases and J by 7 bases, with 6 bases of the junction left unmatched. In the authors' workflow: Amplification from reference gene primers served as the basis for estimated nucleated cell counts. The table came from immunoSEQ multiplex PCR; TCRdb's copy has only in-frame clones and leaves some out. V and J calls and clone size are as listed in that table; D and trimming were resolved from the DNA. The sample lists about 140,000 clones, about 86% occurring once. The V gene is TRBV6-5, the J gene TRBJ1-6, with 7 bases lining up with TRBD1. The material sequenced was peripheral blood. This receptor was taken from a woman aged 55-69 years with acute or convalescent COVID-19. CDR3 nucleotides: TGTGCCAGCAGCGGACAGGCCCAAAATTCACCCCTCCACTTT. It translates to CASSGQAQNSPLHF.